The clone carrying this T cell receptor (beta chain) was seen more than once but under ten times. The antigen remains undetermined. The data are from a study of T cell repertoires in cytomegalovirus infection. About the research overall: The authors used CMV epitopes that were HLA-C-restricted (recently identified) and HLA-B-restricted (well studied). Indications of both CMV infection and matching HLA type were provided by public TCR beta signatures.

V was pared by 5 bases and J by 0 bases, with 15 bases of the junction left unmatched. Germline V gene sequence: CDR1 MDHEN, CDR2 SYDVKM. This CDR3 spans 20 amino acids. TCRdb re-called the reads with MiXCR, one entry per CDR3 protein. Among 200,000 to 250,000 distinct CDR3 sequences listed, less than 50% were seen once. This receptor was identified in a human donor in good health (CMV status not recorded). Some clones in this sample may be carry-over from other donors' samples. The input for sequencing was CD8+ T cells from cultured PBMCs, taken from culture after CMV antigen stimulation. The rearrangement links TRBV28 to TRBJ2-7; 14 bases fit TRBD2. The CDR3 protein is CASSLSQPGTSGGVSYEQYF. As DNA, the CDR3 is TGTGCCAGCAGTCTCAGCCAGCCCGGGACTAGCGGGGGTGTCTCCTACGAGCAGTACTTC. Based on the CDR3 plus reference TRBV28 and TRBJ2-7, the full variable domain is DVKVTQSSRYLVKRTGEKVFLECVQDMDHENMFWYRQDPGLGLRLIYFSYDVKMKEKGDIPEGYSVSREKKERFSLILESASTNQTSMYLCASSLSQPGTSGGVSYEQYFGPGTRLTVT.